The source of this T cell receptor (beta chain) is a study of blood T cell repertoires in COVID-19. Only in-frame clones appear in the TCRdb table, and some are missing; sequencing was by immunoSEQ multiplex PCR. This sample has approximately 300,000 clones, with about nine tenths found just once. This CDR3 region has 18 residues. CDR1 and CDR2 (germline): KGHSH, LQKENI. Trimming cost V 2 bases and J 7 bases, with 24 bases left between them. The TCR originated in a man in his fifties or sixties who had recovered from COVID-19. This chain uses TRBV18 with TRBJ1-5, with D possibly TRBD1 on 5 matching bases. Sequencing was carried out using PBMCs or T cells enriched from blood (not recorded which). The CDR3 protein is CASSPAVLRQSLAQPQHF. The CDR3 DNA reads TGTGCCAGCTCACCAGCCGTGCTGCGACAGTCTTTAGCACAGCCCCAGCATTTT.